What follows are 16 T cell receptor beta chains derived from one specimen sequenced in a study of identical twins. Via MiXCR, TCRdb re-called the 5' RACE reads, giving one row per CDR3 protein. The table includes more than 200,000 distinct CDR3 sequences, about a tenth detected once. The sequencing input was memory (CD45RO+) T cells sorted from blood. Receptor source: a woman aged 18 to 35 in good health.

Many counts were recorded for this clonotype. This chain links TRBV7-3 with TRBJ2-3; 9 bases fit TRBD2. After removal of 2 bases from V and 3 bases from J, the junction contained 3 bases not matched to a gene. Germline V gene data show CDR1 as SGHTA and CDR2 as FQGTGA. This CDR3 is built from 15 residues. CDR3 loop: CASSLAGGRTDTQYF. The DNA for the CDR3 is TGTGCCAGCAGCTTAGCGGGGGGGCGTACAGATACGCAGTATTTT.

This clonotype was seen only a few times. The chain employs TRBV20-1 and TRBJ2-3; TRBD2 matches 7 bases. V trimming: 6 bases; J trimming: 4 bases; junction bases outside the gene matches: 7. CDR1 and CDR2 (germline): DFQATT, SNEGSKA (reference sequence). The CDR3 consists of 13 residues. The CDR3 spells CSAVGGPSDTQYF. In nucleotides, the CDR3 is TGCAGTGCCGTGGGAGGGCCCTCAGATACGCAGTATTTT.

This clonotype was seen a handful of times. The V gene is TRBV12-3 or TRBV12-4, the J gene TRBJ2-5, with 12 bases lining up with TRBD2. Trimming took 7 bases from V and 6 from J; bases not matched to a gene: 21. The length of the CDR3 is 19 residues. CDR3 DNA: TGTGCCAGCACCCAGACGAGGAGGCTAGCGGGAGGGCCTTCGAAGACCCAGTACTTC. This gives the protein CASTQTRRLAGGPSKTQYF.

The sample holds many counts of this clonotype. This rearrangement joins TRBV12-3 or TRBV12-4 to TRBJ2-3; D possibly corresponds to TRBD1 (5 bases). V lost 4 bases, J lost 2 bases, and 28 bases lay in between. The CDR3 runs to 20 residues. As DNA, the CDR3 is TGTGCCAGCAGTTCGATTTACCGGAATATTGAAAGGGGATACACAGATACGCAGTATTTT. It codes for CASSSIYRNIERGYTDTQYF.

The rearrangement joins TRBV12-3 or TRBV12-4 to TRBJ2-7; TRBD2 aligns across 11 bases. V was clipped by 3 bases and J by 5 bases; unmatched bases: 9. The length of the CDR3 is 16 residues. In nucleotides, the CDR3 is TGTGCCAGCAGTTTCGGTTTGACTAGCGGGATCCACGAGCAGTACTTC. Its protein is CASSFGLTSGIHEQYF.

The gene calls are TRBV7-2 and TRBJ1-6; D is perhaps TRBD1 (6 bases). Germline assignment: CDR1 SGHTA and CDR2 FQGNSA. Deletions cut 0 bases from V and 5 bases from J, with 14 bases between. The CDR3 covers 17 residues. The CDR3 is CASSLAPGGGHNSPLHF. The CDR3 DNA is TGTGCCAGCAGCTTAGCTCCCGGAGGGGGGCATAATTCACCCCTCCACTTT.

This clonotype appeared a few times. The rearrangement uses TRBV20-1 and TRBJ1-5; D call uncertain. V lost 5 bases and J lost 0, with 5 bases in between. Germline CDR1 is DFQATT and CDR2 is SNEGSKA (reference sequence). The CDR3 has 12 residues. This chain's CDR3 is CSAGFSNQPQHF. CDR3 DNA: TGCAGTGCTGGGTTTAGCAATCAGCCCCAGCATTTT.

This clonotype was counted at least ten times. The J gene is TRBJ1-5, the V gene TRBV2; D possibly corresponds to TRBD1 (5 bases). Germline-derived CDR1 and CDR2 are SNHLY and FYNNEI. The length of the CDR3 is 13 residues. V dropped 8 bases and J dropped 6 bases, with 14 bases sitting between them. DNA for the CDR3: TGTGCCAGCTCGTTCGGCGGGGGTCAGCCCCAGCATTTT. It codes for CASSFGGGQPQHF.

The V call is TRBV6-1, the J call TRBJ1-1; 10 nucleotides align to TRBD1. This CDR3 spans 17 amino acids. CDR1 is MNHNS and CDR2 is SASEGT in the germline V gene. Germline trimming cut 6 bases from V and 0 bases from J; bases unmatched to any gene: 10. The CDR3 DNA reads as TGTGCCAGCAGATCCCCGGGACAGGGGAGGATGAACACTGAAGCTTTCTTT. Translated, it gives CASRSPGQGRMNTEAFF.

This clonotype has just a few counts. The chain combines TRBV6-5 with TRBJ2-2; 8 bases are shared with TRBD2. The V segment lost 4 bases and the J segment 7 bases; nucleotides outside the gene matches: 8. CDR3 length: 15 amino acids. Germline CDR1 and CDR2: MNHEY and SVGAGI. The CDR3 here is CASSSPGGGSGELFF. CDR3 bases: TGTGCCAGCAGTTCCCCCGGGGGGGGCAGCGGGGAGCTGTTTTTT.

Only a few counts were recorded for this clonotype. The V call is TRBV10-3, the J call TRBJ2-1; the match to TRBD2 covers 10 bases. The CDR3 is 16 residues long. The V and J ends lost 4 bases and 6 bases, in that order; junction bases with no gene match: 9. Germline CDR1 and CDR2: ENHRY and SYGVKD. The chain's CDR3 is CAISVRSGRAVNEQFF. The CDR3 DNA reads TGTGCCATCAGTGTAAGAAGCGGGAGGGCCGTCAATGAGCAGTTCTTC.

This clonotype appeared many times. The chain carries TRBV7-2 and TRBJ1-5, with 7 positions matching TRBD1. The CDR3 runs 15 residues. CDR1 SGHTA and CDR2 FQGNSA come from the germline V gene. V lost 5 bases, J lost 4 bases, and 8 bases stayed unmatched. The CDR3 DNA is TGTGCCAGCAGCGTACAACGGGACAGAAATCAGCCCCAGCATTTT. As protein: CASSVQRDRNQPQHF.

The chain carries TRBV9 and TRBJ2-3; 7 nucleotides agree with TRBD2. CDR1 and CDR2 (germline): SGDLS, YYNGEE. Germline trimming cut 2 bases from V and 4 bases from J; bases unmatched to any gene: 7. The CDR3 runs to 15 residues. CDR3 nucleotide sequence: TGTGCCAGCAGCGTCCGAGCGGGGAGGTCAGATACGCAGTATTTT. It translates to CASSVRAGRSDTQYF.

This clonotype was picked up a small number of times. This CDR3 reads CASSPGTLAGITNEQFF. The CDR3 nucleotides are TGCGCCAGCAGCCCAGGAACACTAGCGGGAATAACCAATGAGCAGTTCTTC. The chain carries TRBV4-3 and TRBJ2-1, with 10 bases that match TRBD2. The CDR3 loop spans 17 amino acids. With V trimmed by 4 bases and J by 6 bases, 12 bases remained unmatched. Per the germline V gene, CDR1 is LGHNA and CDR2 is YSLEER.

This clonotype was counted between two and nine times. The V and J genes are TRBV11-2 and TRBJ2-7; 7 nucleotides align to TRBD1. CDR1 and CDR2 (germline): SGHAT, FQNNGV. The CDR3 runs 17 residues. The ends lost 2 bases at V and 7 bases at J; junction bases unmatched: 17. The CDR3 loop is CASSLLPEVKGAREQYF. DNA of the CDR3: TGTGCCAGCAGCTTACTCCCGGAGGTAAAGGGGGCGAGAGAGCAGTACTTC.

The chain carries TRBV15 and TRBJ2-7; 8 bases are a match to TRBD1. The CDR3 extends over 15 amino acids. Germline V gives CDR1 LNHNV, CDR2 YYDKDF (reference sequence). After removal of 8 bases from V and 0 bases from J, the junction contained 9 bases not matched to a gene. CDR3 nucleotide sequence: TGTGCCACCCGACAGGGGCCGGACACCTCCTACGAGCAGTACTTC. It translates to CATRQGPDTSYEQYF.